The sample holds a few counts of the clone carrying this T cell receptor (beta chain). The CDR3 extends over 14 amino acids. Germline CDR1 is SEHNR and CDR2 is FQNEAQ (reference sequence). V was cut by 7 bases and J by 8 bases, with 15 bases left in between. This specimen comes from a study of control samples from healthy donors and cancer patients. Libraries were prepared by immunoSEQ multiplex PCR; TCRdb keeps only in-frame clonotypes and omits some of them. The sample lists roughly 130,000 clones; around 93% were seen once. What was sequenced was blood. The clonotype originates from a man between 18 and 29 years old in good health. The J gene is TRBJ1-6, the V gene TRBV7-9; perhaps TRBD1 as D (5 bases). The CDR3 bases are TGTGCCAGCACGCCGGGACGGGGGGATTCACCCCTCCACTTT. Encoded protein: CASTPGRGDSPLHF.